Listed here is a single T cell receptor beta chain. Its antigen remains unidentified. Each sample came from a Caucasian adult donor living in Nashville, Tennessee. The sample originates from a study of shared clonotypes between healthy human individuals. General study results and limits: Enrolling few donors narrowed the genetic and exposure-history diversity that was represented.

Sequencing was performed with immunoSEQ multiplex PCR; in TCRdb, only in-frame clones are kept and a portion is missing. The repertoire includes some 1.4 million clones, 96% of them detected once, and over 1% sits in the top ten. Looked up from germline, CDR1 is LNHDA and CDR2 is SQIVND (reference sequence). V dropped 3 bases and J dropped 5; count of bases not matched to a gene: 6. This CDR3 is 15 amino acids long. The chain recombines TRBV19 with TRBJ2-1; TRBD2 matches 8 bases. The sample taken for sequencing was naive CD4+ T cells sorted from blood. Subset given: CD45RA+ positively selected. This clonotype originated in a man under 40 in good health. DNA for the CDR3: TGTGCCAGTAGTATCCTAGGACTAGCCGACAATGAGCAGTTCTTC. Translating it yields CASSILGLADNEQFF. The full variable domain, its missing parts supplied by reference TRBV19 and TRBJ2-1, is DGGITQSPKYLFRKEGQNVTLSCEQNLNHDAMYWYRQDPGQGLRLIYYSQIVNDFQKGDIAEGYSVSREKKESFPLTVTSAQKNPTAFYLCASSILGLADNEQFFGPGTRLTVL.